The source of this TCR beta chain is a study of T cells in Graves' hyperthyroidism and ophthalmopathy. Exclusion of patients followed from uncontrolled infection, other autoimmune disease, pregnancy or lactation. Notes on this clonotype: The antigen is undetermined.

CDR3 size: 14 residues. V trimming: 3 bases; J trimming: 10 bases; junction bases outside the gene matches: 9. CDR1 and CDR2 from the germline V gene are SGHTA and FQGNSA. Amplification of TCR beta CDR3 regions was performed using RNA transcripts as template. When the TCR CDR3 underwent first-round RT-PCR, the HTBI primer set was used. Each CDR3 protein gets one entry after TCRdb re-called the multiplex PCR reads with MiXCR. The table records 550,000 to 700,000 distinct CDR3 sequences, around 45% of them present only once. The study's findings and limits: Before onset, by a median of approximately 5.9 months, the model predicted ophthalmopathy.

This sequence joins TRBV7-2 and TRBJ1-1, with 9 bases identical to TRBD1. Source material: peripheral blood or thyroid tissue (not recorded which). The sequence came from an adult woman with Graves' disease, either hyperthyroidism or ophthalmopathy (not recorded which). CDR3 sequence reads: CASSFPGQGRSAFF. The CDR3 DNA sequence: TGTGCCAGCAGCTTCCCGGGACAGGGACGGTCAGCTTTCTTT.